The 10 T cell receptor beta chains below all came from one sample that was sequenced in a study of T cells in Graves' hyperthyroidism and ophthalmopathy. TCR beta CDR3 sequences were amplified from RNA transcripts. A first-round RT-PCR of the TCR CDR3 used the HTBI primer set. From the multiplex PCR reads, TCRdb called clonotypes with MiXCR, one entry per CDR3 protein. The table records roughly 500,000 distinct CDR3 sequences, 35% to 50% of them present only once. Sequenced sample: peripheral blood or thyroid tissue (not recorded which). Receptors were obtained from an adult woman with Graves' disease, either hyperthyroidism or ophthalmopathy (not recorded which).

The V and J genes are TRBV7-2 and TRBJ1-1; maybe TRBD1 (5 bases). Germline V gene data show CDR1 as SGHTA and CDR2 as FQGNSA. V lost 4 bases and J 10 bases, leaving 13 bases between the germline ends. The CDR3 runs 12 residues. Written as DNA, the CDR3 is TGTGCCAGCAGCTACGGGACGAGGGGAGCTTTCTTT. Translating gives CASSYGTRGAFF. Full variable domain (rest looked up from reference TRBV7-2 and TRBJ1-1): GAGVSQSPSNKVTEKGKDVELRCDPISGHTALYWYRQSLGQGLEFLIYFQGNSAPDKSGLPSDRFSAERTGGSVSTLTIQRTQQEDSAVYLCASSYGTRGAFFGQGTRLTVV.

This clonotype was counted at least ten times. The chain is built from TRBV15 and TRBJ1-5; unclear D gene. Germline CDR1 LNHNV, CDR2 YYDKDF (reference sequence). The CDR3 length is 12 residues. The V and J ends lost 0 bases and 6 bases respectively, with 3 bases between them. The CDR3 loop reads CATSRDRQPQHF. The CDR3 DNA is TGTGCCACCAGCAGAGATCGTCAGCCCCAGCATTTT.

This clonotype was seen many times. V gene TRBV10-3 combines with J gene TRBJ2-5; 8 bases align to TRBD2. The CDR3 has 15 residues. J gave up 0 bases and V 4 bases, and 4 bases lay outside the gene matches. Germline CDR1 reads ENHRY; CDR2 reads SYGVKD. The CDR3 is CAISGSSGYQETQYF. The CDR3 DNA is TGTGCCATCAGTGGATCTAGCGGGTACCAAGAGACCCAGTACTTC.

The sample holds a few counts of this clonotype. The chain links TRBV24-1 to TRBJ2-2; 7 positions match TRBD1. J gave up 7 bases and V 4 bases, and 11 bases lay outside the gene matches. The CDR3 is 16 residues long. Looked up from germline, CDR1 is KGHDR and CDR2 is SFDVKD. This CDR3 reads CATSDSGTDLNGELFF. The CDR3 DNA reads as TGTGCCACCAGTGACTCCGGGACAGACTTAAACGGGGAGCTGTTTTTT.

This rearrangement joins TRBV5-8 to TRBJ2-5; a weak D match, TRBD2 (7 bases). The CDR3 loop spans 15 amino acids. Germline V lookup: CDR1 SGHTS, CDR2 YDEGEE. Trimming took off 4 bases at V and 1 base at J, with 14 bases between the two ends. This CDR3 is CASSVAGGAQETQYF. Written as DNA, the CDR3 is TGTGCCAGCAGCGTAGCTGGGGGGGCCCAAGAGACCCAGTACTTC.

V is TRBV29-1 and J is TRBJ2-2, with 12 bases matching TRBD2. Germline V CDR1 and CDR2: SQVTM, ANQGSEA. The CDR3 extends over 17 amino acids. The junction had 8 bases not matched to a gene; V was cut back by 6 bases and J by 0 bases. The CDR3 DNA reads TGCAGCGTCGGAGGGTCTAGCGGGGGGGCGAACACCGGGGAGCTGTTTTTT. As protein: CSVGGSSGGANTGELFF.

The CDR3 DNA reads as TGTGCCAGCCTGAAGATGGTGAGGGAAGAGACCCAGTACTTC. Residues: CASLKMVREETQYF. The chain couples TRBV2 to TRBJ2-5; D might be TRBD2 (5 bases). The germline gives CDR1 SNHLY, CDR2 FYNNEI. The CDR3 length is 14 residues. V dropped 8 bases and J dropped 3 bases, with 16 bases sitting between them.

J is TRBJ2-2 and V is TRBV7-3; D is possibly TRBD1 (6 bases). Trimming removed 6 bases at V and 7 bases at J, with 15 bases between. This CDR3 contains 14 residues. CDR1 and CDR2 from the germline V gene are SGHTA and FQGTGA. The CDR3 DNA reads as TGTGCCAGCAGTGAAGACAGGCCCGGCGGGGAGCTGTTTTTT. Protein sequence: CASSEDRPGGELFF.

The V gene is TRBV20-1, the J gene TRBJ2-2, with 8 bases fitting TRBD2. This CDR3 region has 16 residues. Germline V lookup: CDR1 DFQATT, CDR2 SNEGSKA (reference sequence). V gave up 3 bases and J gave up 7 bases; unmatched junction bases: 13. CDR3 sequence reads: CSARGWLVAGGGELFF. In nucleotides, the CDR3 is TGCAGTGCTAGGGGTTGGCTAGTGGCGGGAGGCGGGGAGCTGTTTTTT.

This clonotype came up many times. The rearrangement uses TRBV7-3 and TRBJ1-5; TRBD1 is a possible D gene (6 bases). The germline V and J ends were trimmed by 5 bases and 5 bases, with 22 bases remaining between them. The CDR3 consists of 17 residues. CDR1 SGHTA and CDR2 FQGTGA come from the germline V gene. CDR3 sequence reads: CASSPGGNGQLYQPQHF. The CDR3 DNA is TGTGCCAGCAGCCCAGGCGGTAACGGACAGTTGTATCAGCCCCAGCATTTT.